Listed here is a single T cell receptor beta chain. This sample is drawn from a study of blood T cell repertoires in COVID-19. Study details: The origin of the acute and convalescent COVID-19 samples was the United States, Italy and Spain. In each case, the material was cDNA or gDNA derived from T cells, B-cell-depleted T cells, or PBMCs.

The CDR3 is made up of 19 amino acids. Trimming cost V 0 bases and J 2 bases; bases outside gene matches: 11. Germline CDR1 and CDR2: LGHNA and YSLEER. As originally analysed: Amplifying reference gene primers gave estimates of nucleated cell counts. Generated by immunoSEQ multiplex PCR, the TCRdb table keeps only in-frame clones and is missing some. V, J and clone size are taken as reported in that table, and D and trimming were inferred from the DNA itself. This sample has roughly 100,000 clones; about 88% occur once, and the top ten carry around 2%. The chain carries TRBV4-3 and TRBJ2-1, with TRBD2 matching 9 bases. The clonotype was recovered from a human donor in a cohort sampled during active COVID-19. The sequencing input was peripheral blood. CDR3 nucleotide sequence: TGCGCCAGCAGCCAAGATAGGGCCCCAGGCGGGGGGGCCTACAATGAGCAGTTCTTC. Protein product: CASSQDRAPGGGAYNEQFF.